The rows below give T cell receptor beta chains drawn from one sample of a study of vaccination and CD4 T cells after COVID-19. Their target antigens are unknown. TCRdb re-called the PCR reads with MiXCR, one entry per CDR3 protein. Of roughly 20,000 distinct CDR3 sequences in the sample, approximately 33% are singletons; the top ten hold just under 15%. Specimen: cultured CD4+ T cells from blood. The receptors shown here come from a human donor with COVID-19. Each CDR3 is given with its conserved first and last residue. The order of the fields is D gene, clone size, J gene, V gene, CDR3 protein, CDR3 DNA. The D gene is left open where the match is weak. Clone size is given for some rows only: seen once, a few or many times, or a class if the clone is expanded.

TRBD1 | NA | TRBJ1-4 | TRBV6-1 | CASRGQGIQNEKLFF | TGTGCCAGTCGGGGACAGGGAATTCAGAATGAAAAACTGTTTTTT
NA | NA | TRBJ1-6 | TRBV23-1 | CASSQSAQGGTHSPLHF | TGCGCCAGCAGTCAGTCCGCCCAGGGTGGGACGCATTCACCCCTCCACTTT
NA | NA | TRBJ2-5 | TRBV20-1 | CSARGQKDTQYF | TGCAGTGCTAGAGGTCAGAAAGACACCCAGTACTTC
NA | NA | TRBJ2-5 | TRBV7-2 | CASSSVYQETQYF | TGTGCCAGCAGCTCGGTGTACCAAGAGACCCAGTACTTC
TRBD2 | few | TRBJ2-1 | TRBV20-1 | CSAKLAGVTNEQFF | TGCAGTGCGAAACTAGCGGGGGTAACCAATGAGCAGTTCTTC
NA | few | TRBJ2-5 | TRBV7-8 | CASSLVLSTGGLRETQYF | TGTGCCAGCAGCTTAGTCCTAAGTACGGGGGGCCTTCGGGAGACCCAGTACTTC
TRBD1 | few | TRBJ1-1 | TRBV19 | CASDPTGGGSKAFF | TGTGCCAGCGACCCGACAGGGGGCGGTTCAAAGGCTTTCTTT
NA | few | TRBJ1-2 | TRBV6-5 | CASSYREHSYGYTF | TGTGCCAGCAGTTACAGGGAACATTCGTATGGCTACACCTTC
TRBD1 | few | TRBJ2-3 | TRBV6-2/TRBV6-3 | CASSYSTQGAYAQYF | TGTGCCAGCAGTTACTCGACACAGGGGGCTTATGCGCAGTATTTT
NA | NA | TRBJ1-2 | TRBV19 | CASTSNYGYTF | TGTGCCAGTACCTCTAACTATGGCTACACCTTC
NA | NA | TRBJ2-4 | TRBV15 | CATSRDPEPGRNIGIQYF | TGTGCCACCAGCAGAGATCCCGAACCGGGACGTAATATTGGCATTCAGTACTTC
TRBD1 | few | TRBJ1-3 | TRBV24-1 | CATSDPGTGNGNTIYF | TGTGCCACCAGTGATCCCGGGACAGGGAACGGAAACACCATATATTTT
NA | few | TRBJ1-5 | TRBV6-4 | CASREGGGPNHHSNQPQHF | TGTGCCAGCAGGGAGGGGGGGGGCCCCAACCACCATAGCAATCAGCCCCAGCATTTT
NA | NA | TRBJ1-4 | TRBV30 | CAWSGGGSEKLFF | TGTGCCTGGAGTGGAGGGGGGAGTGAAAAACTGTTTTTT
NA | few | TRBJ2-3 | TRBV10-2 | CASSQTDTQYF | TGCGCCAGCAGTCAGACAGATACGCAGTATTTT
TRBD2 | few | TRBJ2-5 | TRBV20-1 | CSARDSERGNQETQYF | TGCAGTGCTAGAGATTCGGAGCGGGGCAATCAAGAGACCCAGTACTTC